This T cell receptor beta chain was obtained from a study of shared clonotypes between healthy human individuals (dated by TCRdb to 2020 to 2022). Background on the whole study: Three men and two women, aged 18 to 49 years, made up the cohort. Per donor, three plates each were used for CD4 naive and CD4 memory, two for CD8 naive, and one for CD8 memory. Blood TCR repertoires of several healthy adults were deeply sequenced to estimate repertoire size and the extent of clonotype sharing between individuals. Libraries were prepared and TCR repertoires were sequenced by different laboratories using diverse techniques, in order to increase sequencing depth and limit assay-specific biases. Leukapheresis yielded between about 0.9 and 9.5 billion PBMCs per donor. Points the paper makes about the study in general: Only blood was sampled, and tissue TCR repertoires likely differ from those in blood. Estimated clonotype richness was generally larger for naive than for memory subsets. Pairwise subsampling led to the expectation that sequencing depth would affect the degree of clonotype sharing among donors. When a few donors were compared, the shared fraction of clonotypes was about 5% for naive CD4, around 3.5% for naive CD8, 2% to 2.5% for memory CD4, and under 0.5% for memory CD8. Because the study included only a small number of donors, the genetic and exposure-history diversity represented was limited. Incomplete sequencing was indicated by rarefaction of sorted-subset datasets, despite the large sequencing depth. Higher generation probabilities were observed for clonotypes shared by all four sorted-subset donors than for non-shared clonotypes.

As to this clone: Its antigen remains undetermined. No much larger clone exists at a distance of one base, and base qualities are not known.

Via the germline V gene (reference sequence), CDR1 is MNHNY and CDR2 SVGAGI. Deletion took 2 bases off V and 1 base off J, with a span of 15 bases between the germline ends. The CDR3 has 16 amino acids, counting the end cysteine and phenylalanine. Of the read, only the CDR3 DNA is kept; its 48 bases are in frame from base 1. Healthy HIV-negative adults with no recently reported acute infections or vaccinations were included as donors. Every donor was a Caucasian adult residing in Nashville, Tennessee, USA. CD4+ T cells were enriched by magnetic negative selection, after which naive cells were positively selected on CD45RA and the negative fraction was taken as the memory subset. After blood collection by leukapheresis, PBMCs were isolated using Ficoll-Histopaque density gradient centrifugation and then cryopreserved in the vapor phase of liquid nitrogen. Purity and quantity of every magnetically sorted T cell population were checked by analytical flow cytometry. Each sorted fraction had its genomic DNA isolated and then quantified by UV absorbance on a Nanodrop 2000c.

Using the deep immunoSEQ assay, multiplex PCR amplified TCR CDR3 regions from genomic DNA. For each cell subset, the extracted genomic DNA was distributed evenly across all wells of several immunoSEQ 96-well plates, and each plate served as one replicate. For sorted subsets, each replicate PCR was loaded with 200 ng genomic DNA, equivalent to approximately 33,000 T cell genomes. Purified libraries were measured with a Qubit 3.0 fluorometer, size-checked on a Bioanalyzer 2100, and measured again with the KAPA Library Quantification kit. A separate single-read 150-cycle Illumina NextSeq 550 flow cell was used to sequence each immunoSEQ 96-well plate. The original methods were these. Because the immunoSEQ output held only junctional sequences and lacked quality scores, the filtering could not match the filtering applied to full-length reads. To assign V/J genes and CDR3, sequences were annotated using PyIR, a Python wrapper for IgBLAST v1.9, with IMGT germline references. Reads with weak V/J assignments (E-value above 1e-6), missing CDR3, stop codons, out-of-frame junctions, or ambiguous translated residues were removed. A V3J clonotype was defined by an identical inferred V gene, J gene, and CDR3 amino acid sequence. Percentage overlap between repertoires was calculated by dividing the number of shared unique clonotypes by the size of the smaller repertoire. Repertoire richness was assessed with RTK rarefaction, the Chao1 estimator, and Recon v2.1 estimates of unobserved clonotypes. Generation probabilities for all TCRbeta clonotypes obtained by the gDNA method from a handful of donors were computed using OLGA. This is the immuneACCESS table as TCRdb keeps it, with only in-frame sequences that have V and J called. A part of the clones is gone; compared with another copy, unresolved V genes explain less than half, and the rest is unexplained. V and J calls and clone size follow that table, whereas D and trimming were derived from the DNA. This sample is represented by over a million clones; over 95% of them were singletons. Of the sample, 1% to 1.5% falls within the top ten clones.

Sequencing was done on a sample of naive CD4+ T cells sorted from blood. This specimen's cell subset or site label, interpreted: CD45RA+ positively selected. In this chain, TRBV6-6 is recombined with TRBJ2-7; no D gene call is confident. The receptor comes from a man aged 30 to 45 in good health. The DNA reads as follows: TGTGCCAGCAGTTACCCAATCGGGCGACTGTCCTACGAGCAGTACTTC. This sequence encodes CASSYPIGRLSYEQYF.